These 23 T cell receptor beta chains were sequenced from one sample in a study of CD8+ T cells in alopecia areata. RNA, once extracted, was reverse transcribed into cDNA for use as the sequencing template. The table came from immunoSEQ multiplex PCR; TCRdb's copy has only in-frame clones and leaves some out. The repertoire holds more than 85,000 clones, with around 44% as singletons. Sample: CD4+ T cells sorted from blood. The source is a human donor with alopecia areata.

This sequence joins TRBV4-1 and TRBJ2-3, with no clear D. Germline CDR1 is MGHRA and CDR2 is YSYEKL. With 4 bases removed from V and 6 bases from J, the gap between germline ends came to 11 bases. The CDR3 runs to 13 residues. The CDR3 reads CASSRLGVDTQYF. The CDR3 DNA is TGCGCCAGCAGCCGACTGGGCGTGGATACGCAGTATTTT.

V is TRBV29-1 and J is TRBJ2-1, with a weak D call TRBD2 (6 bases). Trimming cost V 7 bases and J 2 bases, with 15 bases left between them. CDR3 length: 14 residues. The germline CDR1 and CDR2 sequences are SQVTM and ANQGSEA. CDR3 in DNA: TGCAGCGCGGACAAGACGGGAGCCTACAATGAGCAGTTCTTC. This encodes CSADKTGAYNEQFF.

This clone was detected only a few times. The chain is built from TRBV30 and TRBJ2-1; 8 nucleotides match TRBD2. The length of the CDR3 is 15 residues. The V gene's germline CDR1 is GTSNPN and CDR2 SVGIG (reference sequence). The V segment lost 3 bases and the J segment 5 bases; nucleotides outside the gene matches: 9. DNA of the CDR3: TGTGCCTGGAGCCAGAAAGGACTAGCAGACAATGAGCAGTTCTTC. Translating it yields CAWSQKGLADNEQFF.

This chain joins TRBV30 and TRBJ1-2, with TRBD1 matching over 7 bases. This CDR3 region has 15 residues. V was clipped by 2 bases and J by 4 bases; unmatched bases: 10. CDR1 and CDR2 (germline): GTSNPN, SVGIG (reference sequence). The CDR3 loop is CAWSLRRDSTYGYTF. In DNA, the CDR3 is TGTGCCTGGAGTCTAAGGCGGGACAGCACCTATGGCTACACCTTC. The whole variable domain, filled in from reference TRBV30 and TRBJ1-2, reads SQTIHQWPATLVQPVGSPLSLECTVEGTSNPNLYWYRQAAGRGLQLLFYSVGIGQISSEVPQNLSASRPQDRQFILSSKKLLLSDSGFYLCAWSLRRDSTYGYTFGSGTRLTVV.

The chain is built from TRBV29-1 and TRBJ2-1; 12 bases fit TRBD2. Germline loops: CDR1 SQVTM, CDR2 ANQGSEA. The V gene end was trimmed by 3 bases and the J gene end by 8 bases; junction bases not matched to a gene: 14. The CDR3 totals 17 residues. The CDR3 loop reads CSVDTAPGTSGYHEQFF. Written as DNA, the CDR3 is TGCAGCGTTGATACGGCTCCCGGGACTAGCGGGTACCATGAGCAGTTCTTC.

The rearrangement uses TRBV5-1 and TRBJ2-7, with TRBD1 matching 10 bases. Unmatched junction bases numbered 4, after V lost 4 bases and J lost 3 bases. This CDR3 is built from 14 residues. Germline lookup yields CDR1 SGHRS and CDR2 YFSETQ. The CDR3 DNA reads TGCGCCAGCAGCACGGGACAGGGGAGCTACGAGCAGTACTTC. Protein sequence: CASSTGQGSYEQYF.

The chain is built from TRBV29-1 and TRBJ2-4, with TRBD1 matching 7 bases. CDR1 is SQVTM and CDR2 is ANQGSEA in the germline V gene. The CDR3 runs to 11 residues. V was pared by 4 bases and J by 8 bases, with 2 bases of the junction left unmatched. The CDR3 region has the DNA TGCAGCGTTGCACAGGGGCACATTCAGTACTTC. This gives the protein CSVAQGHIQYF.

The V call is TRBV29-1, the J call TRBJ2-7; 12 nucleotides match TRBD1. The J segment lost 5 bases and the V segment lost 7 bases, leaving 9 bases of the junction unmatched. CDR1 and CDR2 (germline): SQVTM, ANQGSEA. CDR3 length equals 14 residues. The chain's CDR3 is CSGVRDRGLNEQYF. DNA for the CDR3: TGCAGCGGCGTGAGGGACAGGGGGCTTAACGAGCAGTACTTC.

The rearrangement joins TRBV2 to TRBJ2-7, with 9 bases matching TRBD2. Germline CDR1 is SNHLY and CDR2 is FYNNEI. This CDR3 comprises 15 residues. With 4 bases clipped from V and 2 bases from J, the junction kept 6 bases outside the gene matches. CDR3 protein: CASSGDPSGTYEQYF. CDR3 DNA: TGTGCCAGCAGTGGGGACCCTAGCGGGACCTACGAGCAGTACTTC.

A few counts support this clone. The genes are TRBV4-1 and TRBJ2-7, with D hard to call. This CDR3 region has 15 residues. The ends were cut back, 0 bases at V and 6 bases at J, with 15 bases in the middle. The germline gives CDR1 MGHRA, CDR2 YSYEKL. The CDR3 loop reads CASSQDVSYPGEQYF. CDR3 bases: TGCGCCAGCAGCCAAGATGTAAGCTATCCCGGCGAGCAGTACTTC.

The V call is TRBV5-1, the J call TRBJ2-7; D tentatively fits TRBD1 or TRBD2 (6 bases each). Trimming removed 5 bases from V and 3 bases from J, with 15 bases in between. Germline values: CDR1 SGHRS, CDR2 YFSETQ. The CDR3 contains 14 residues. The CDR3 DNA sequence: TGCGCCAGCAGGGCGGGACACCAAATCTACGAGCAGTACTTC. The encoded protein is CASRAGHQIYEQYF. Variable domain in full (rest from reference TRBV5-1 and TRBJ2-7): KAGVTQTPRYLIKTRGQQVTLSCSPISGHRSVSWYQQTPGQGLQFLFEYFSETQRNKGNFPGRFSGRQFSNSRSEMNVSTLELGDSALYLCASRAGHQIYEQYFGPGTRLTVT.

This chain uses TRBV2 with TRBJ2-3, with 8 bases lining up with TRBD1. The CDR3 is 14 residues long. Germline V CDR1 and CDR2: SNHLY, FYNNEI. J was trimmed by 5 bases and V by 4 bases; bases with no gene match: 5. CDR3 sequence (DNA): TGTGCCAGCAGTGGAGACAGGGGTGGAGATACGCAGTATTTT. It encodes CASSGDRGGDTQYF.

The V call is TRBV7-8, the J call TRBJ1-2, with 12 bases fitting TRBD1. Germline CDR1 is SGHVS and CDR2 is FQNEAQ. This CDR3 comprises 14 residues. Trimming at V came to 5 bases and at J to 7 bases, leaving 5 bases not matched to a gene. The DNA of the CDR3 is TGTGCCAGCAGCCCGGGACAGGGGGCATTTGGCTACACCTTC. This sequence encodes CASSPGQGAFGYTF.

The chain is built from TRBV30 and TRBJ2-6; D is unresolved. The CDR3 has 17 amino acids. Trimming took 2 bases from V and 4 from J, leaving 18 bases between them. Germline CDR1 is GTSNPN and CDR2 is SVGIG (reference sequence). The CDR3 loop is CAWSPRSSRTGANVLTF. CDR3 bases: TGTGCCTGGAGTCCCAGGTCGTCCCGGACGGGGGCCAACGTCCTGACTTTC.

The count of this clone is one. The rearrangement links TRBV30 to TRBJ2-5, with D possibly being TRBD1 or TRBD2 (5 bases each). Germline CDR1 reads GTSNPN; CDR2 reads SVGIG (reference sequence). CDR3 length: 14 residues. Trimming shortened V by 0 bases and J by 3 bases, and 11 bases separated the two germline ends. The CDR3 sequence is CAWSVGGTEETQYF. The CDR3 bases are TGTGCCTGGAGTGTAGGTGGGACGGAAGAGACCCAGTACTTC.

V gene TRBV29-1 combines with J gene TRBJ2-5, with D unresolved. Trimming took off 6 bases at V and 4 bases at J, with 15 bases between the two ends. The CDR3 totals 13 residues. CDR1 SQVTM and CDR2 ANQGSEA come from the germline V gene. The CDR3 DNA reads as TGCAGCGTCCACCCCCGGCACCTAGAGACCCAGTACTTC. Residues: CSVHPRHLETQYF.

The chain employs TRBV29-1 and TRBJ2-1; the D gene could be TRBD1 or TRBD2 (5 bases each). CDR3 length: 14 residues. Trimming removed 8 bases from V and 2 bases from J, with 16 bases in between. The germline V gene has CDR1 SQVTM and CDR2 ANQGSEA. The CDR3 sequence: CSSYRGPPYNEQFF. CDR3 coding DNA: TGCAGCTCTTATCGGGGACCGCCCTACAATGAGCAGTTCTTC.

V usage is TRBV29-1 and J usage is TRBJ2-1, with D uncertain. The CDR3 totals 12 residues. In germline, CDR1 is SQVTM, CDR2 ANQGSEA. V was pared by 6 bases and J by 7 bases, with 13 bases between. For the CDR3, the DNA is TGCAGCGTCCTACACCTAAGAAATGAGCAGTTCTTC. It translates to CSVLHLRNEQFF.

The rearrangement joins TRBV29-1 to TRBJ1-4; possibly TRBD1 for D (5 bases). The V gene's germline CDR1 is SQVTM and CDR2 ANQGSEA. The CDR3 has 15 residues. Trimming removed 6 bases from V and 0 bases from J, with 14 bases in between. CDR3 nucleotides: TGCAGCGTGGGGGGGTACAGTGCAACTAATGAAAAACTGTTTTTT. Translating gives CSVGGYSATNEKLFF.

There are a few counts of this clone. This chain uses TRBV7-9 with TRBJ2-7; D is uncertain. Germline CDR1 and CDR2: SEHNR and FQNEAQ (reference sequence). This CDR3 has 14 residues. V lost 3 bases to trimming and J lost 0 bases, with 9 bases between them. The CDR3 here is CASSFQTDSYEQYF. The CDR3 DNA sequence: TGTGCCAGCAGCTTCCAAACGGACTCCTACGAGCAGTACTTC.

V usage is TRBV5-1 and J usage is TRBJ2-7; no clear D. The CDR3 runs 14 residues. Germline V gene sequence: CDR1 SGHRS, CDR2 YFSETQ. Trimming pared 0 bases from V and 7 bases from J, leaving 14 bases between. The CDR3 DNA is TGCGCCAGCAGCTTGGCCACGGCAGTGGGAGAGCAGTACTTC. Its translation is CASSLATAVGEQYF.

The V and J genes are TRBV2 and TRBJ2-2, with 8 bases lining up with TRBD1. CDR3 length equals 14 residues. The ends lost 8 bases at V and 3 bases at J; junction bases unmatched: 5. Germline V gene data show CDR1 as SNHLY and CDR2 as FYNNEI. The CDR3: CASGDRQDTGELFF. The CDR3, as DNA: TGTGCCAGCGGGGACAGGCAGGACACCGGGGAGCTGTTTTTT.

This clone was picked up a small number of times. The gene calls are TRBV29-1 and TRBJ2-5, with D unresolved. CDR1 SQVTM and CDR2 ANQGSEA come from the germline V gene. V lost 4 bases and J lost 4, with 7 bases in between. The CDR3 consists of 11 residues. CDR3 nucleotides: TGCAGCGTTGGGGCGAGAGAGACCCAGTACTTC. Amino acids: CSVGARETQYF.